Below are 18 T cell receptor beta chains sequenced from a single sample in a study of T cell repertoires in cytomegalovirus infection. TCRdb re-called the reads with MiXCR, one entry per CDR3 protein. The sample carries approximately 400,000 distinct CDR3 sequences, roughly 30% recorded once. The sequencing input was PBMCs. These receptors were taken from a human donor in good health (CMV status not recorded). Some clones in this sample may be carry-over from other donors' samples.

This clonotype was seen more than once but under ten times. A much bigger clone sits one base away, suggesting this may be a read error. The conserved closing phenylalanine or tryptophan is absent in this CDR3, likely reflecting a read error. The chain uses TRBV7-2 and TRBJ2-1, with TRBD2 matching 8 bases. Germline V CDR1 and CDR2: SGHTA, FQGNSA. Trimming removed 5 bases from V and 6 bases from J; junction bases left unmatched: 15. The CDR3 runs 17 residues. The CDR3 sequence is CASSHRAGTRPSNEQFL. CDR3 nucleotide sequence: TGTGCCAGCAGCCATAGGGCCGGGACTAGACCCAGCAATGAGCAGTTCTTA.

This clonotype was detected a few times. In nucleotides, the CDR3 is TGTGCCAGCAGCTTAGAGGGGACAGGGTCCTACGAGCAGTACTTC. Translating it yields CASSLEGTGSYEQYF. The chain employs TRBV11-2 and TRBJ2-7, with 9 bases that match TRBD1. The V and J ends lost 0 bases and 1 base, in that order; junction bases with no gene match: 1. This CDR3 contains 15 residues. CDR1 is SGHAT, CDR2 FQNNGV, per germline.

V is TRBV29-1 and J is TRBJ2-2; no definite D call. Germline CDR1 reads SQVTM; CDR2 reads ANQGSEA. This CDR3 has 14 amino acids. V lost 3 bases and J 1 base, leaving 9 bases between the germline ends. CDR3 nucleotides: TGCAGCGTTGAGCTGGTAGGGAACACCGGGGAGCTGTTTTTT. Translation: CSVELVGNTGELFF.

This rearrangement joins TRBV5-5 to TRBJ2-7; a possible D gene is TRBD2 (6 bases). This CDR3 comprises 15 residues. Germline V gene sequence: CDR1 SGHKS, CDR2 YYEKEE (reference sequence). Deletions cut 4 bases from V and 0 bases from J, with 14 bases between. In DNA, the CDR3 is TGTGCCAGCAGCGAGGGACTGGCATACTCCTACGAGCAGTACTTC. Translating it yields CASSEGLAYSYEQYF.

This clonotype was seen only a few times. The V and J genes are TRBV5-5 and TRBJ2-2; 9 nucleotides agree with TRBD1. There are 18 residues in the CDR3. Looked up from germline, CDR1 is SGHKS and CDR2 is YYEKEE (reference sequence). Trimming at V came to 4 bases and at J to 4 bases, leaving 14 bases not matched to a gene. CDR3 in DNA: TGTGCCAGCAGCCTCCTCTCGGGACAGGGAAGTACCACCGGGGAGCTGTTTTTT. It codes for CASSLLSGQGSTTGELFF.

This clonotype occurred a few times. The V and J genes are TRBV28 and TRBJ2-3, with a weak D call TRBD2 (7 bases). This CDR3 is 13 amino acids long. V gave up 9 bases and J gave up 5 bases, with 15 bases separating them. Looked up from germline, CDR1 is MDHEN and CDR2 is SYDVKM. In nucleotides, the CDR3 is TGTGCCAGTACCCGGGGGGCCAAAGATACGCAGTATTTT. Protein sequence: CASTRGAKDTQYF.

The sample holds a few counts of this clonotype. The CDR3: CASSYRTSGNTGELFF. The DNA for the CDR3 is TGTGCCAGCAGCTATCGGACTAGCGGGAACACCGGGGAGCTGTTTTTT. This chain uses TRBV5-6 with TRBJ2-2, with 10 bases fitting TRBD2. J gave up 1 base and V 3 bases, and 3 bases lay outside the gene matches. CDR1 is SGHDT, CDR2 YYEEEE, per germline. CDR3 size: 16 residues.

The chain recombines TRBV20-1 with TRBJ1-5, with D possibly matching TRBD1 (5 bases). CDR1 is DFQATT, CDR2 SNEGSKA, per germline (reference sequence). V lost 0 bases to trimming and J lost 16 bases, with 19 bases between them. This CDR3 has 13 amino acids. CDR3 amino acids: CSARENGAGRGHF. DNA of the CDR3: TGCAGTGCTAGAGAAAATGGGGCGGGACGGGGACATTTT.

This chain uses TRBV7-2 with TRBJ2-7, with TRBD2 matching over 12 bases. V shed 4 bases, J shed 0 bases, and the junction held 7 bases outside the gene matches. Germline loops: CDR1 SGHTA, CDR2 FQGNSA. This CDR3 has 17 residues. As DNA, the CDR3 is TGTGCCAGCAGCTCGACTGGACTAGCGGGGAGCTCCTACGAGCAGTACTTC. Amino acids: CASSSTGLAGSSYEQYF.

This clonotype has at least ten counts. The chain links TRBV7-8 to TRBJ1-5; TRBD1 agrees at 10 bases. This CDR3 contains 16 residues. Looked up from germline, CDR1 is SGHVS and CDR2 is FQNEAQ. V lost 2 bases to trimming and J lost 5 bases; unmatched junction nucleotides: 6. The CDR3 coding sequence is TGTGCCAGCAGCTTACCCCGCGGGACAGGGGATCAGCCCCAGCATTTT. Its translation: CASSLPRGTGDQPQHF.

This chain uses TRBV14 with TRBJ2-1; 7 bases fit TRBD2. Germline V CDR1 and CDR2: SGHDN, FVKESK. The CDR3 length is 17 residues. V gave up 1 base and J gave up 8 bases; unmatched junction bases: 14. The CDR3 sequence: CASSQAYGGIPEDEQFF. The DNA of the CDR3 is TGTGCCAGCAGCCAAGCGTACGGGGGGATCCCAGAGGATGAGCAGTTCTTC.

This clonotype occurred many times. J is TRBJ2-1 and V is TRBV6-6, with 11 nucleotides matching TRBD2. CDR3 length: 15 amino acids. The germline V gene encodes CDR1 MNHNY and CDR2 SVGAGI (reference sequence). V dropped 4 bases and J dropped 5; count of bases not matched to a gene: 4. The CDR3 DNA is TGTGCCAGCAGTTTAACTAGCGGGGGTAACAATGAGCAGTTCTTC. It codes for CASSLTSGGNNEQFF.

Many counts were recorded for this clonotype. This chain connects TRBV6-2 or TRBV6-3 to TRBJ1-1; TRBD1 aligns across 7 bases. J was trimmed by 4 bases and V by 7 bases; bases with no gene match: 9. The CDR3 consists of 14 residues. Germline CDR1 MNHEY, CDR2 SVGEGT. CDR3 nucleotides: TGTGCCAGCAACCGAGGGGGCTTAGGCACTGAAGCTTTCTTT. Its protein product is CASNRGGLGTEAFF.

V usage is TRBV20-1 and J usage is TRBJ1-1, with a possible D match to TRBD1 (6 bases). Germline V gene data show CDR1 as DFQATT and CDR2 as SNEGSKA (reference sequence). V was cut by 0 bases and J by 1 base, with 12 bases left in between. The CDR3 is made up of 15 amino acids. This CDR3 reads CSARDHGGRNTEAFF. The CDR3 region has the DNA TGCAGTGCTAGAGATCATGGGGGGCGGAACACTGAAGCTTTCTTT.

This clonotype was observed a handful of times. The chain couples TRBV24-1 to TRBJ2-7; TRBD1 agrees at 9 bases. The CDR3 covers 16 residues. Trimming took 2 bases from V and 1 from J; bases not matched to a gene: 5. The germline V gene has CDR1 KGHDR and CDR2 SFDVKD. As DNA, the CDR3 is TGTGCCACCAGTGATTCCAGCGGGACAGGGTCCTACGAGCAGTACTTC. This sequence encodes CATSDSSGTGSYEQYF.

The CDR3 loop is CASSQEAEGETQYF. The CDR3, as DNA: TGTGCCAGCAGCCAAGAGGCAGAAGGGGAGACCCAGTACTTC. This chain connects TRBV3-1 to TRBJ2-5; D unresolved. V was trimmed by 0 bases and J by 5 bases, leaving 10 bases between them. Germline CDR1 LGHDT, CDR2 YNNKEL (reference sequence). The CDR3 spans 14 residues.

This clonotype came up a few times. The chain is built from TRBV4-2 and TRBJ2-2, with 7 bases lining up with TRBD1. The CDR3 extends over 17 amino acids. Trimming cost V 0 bases and J 3 bases; bases outside gene matches: 7. Germline V gene sequence: CDR1 LGHNA, CDR2 YNFKEQ. The CDR3 region has the DNA TGTGCCAGCAGCCAAGATTATCCAGGGGGAGACACCGGGGAGCTGTTTTTT. It translates to CASSQDYPGGDTGELFF.

V is TRBV2 and J is TRBJ1-5, with D maybe TRBD1 (5 bases). The V and J ends lost 7 bases and 6 bases respectively, with 19 bases between them. Germline lookup yields CDR1 SNHLY and CDR2 FYNNEI. The CDR3 runs 15 residues. The CDR3 sequence is CASTWGGLATQPQHF. DNA of the CDR3: TGTGCCAGCACCTGGGGCGGGTTAGCAACTCAGCCCCAGCATTTT.